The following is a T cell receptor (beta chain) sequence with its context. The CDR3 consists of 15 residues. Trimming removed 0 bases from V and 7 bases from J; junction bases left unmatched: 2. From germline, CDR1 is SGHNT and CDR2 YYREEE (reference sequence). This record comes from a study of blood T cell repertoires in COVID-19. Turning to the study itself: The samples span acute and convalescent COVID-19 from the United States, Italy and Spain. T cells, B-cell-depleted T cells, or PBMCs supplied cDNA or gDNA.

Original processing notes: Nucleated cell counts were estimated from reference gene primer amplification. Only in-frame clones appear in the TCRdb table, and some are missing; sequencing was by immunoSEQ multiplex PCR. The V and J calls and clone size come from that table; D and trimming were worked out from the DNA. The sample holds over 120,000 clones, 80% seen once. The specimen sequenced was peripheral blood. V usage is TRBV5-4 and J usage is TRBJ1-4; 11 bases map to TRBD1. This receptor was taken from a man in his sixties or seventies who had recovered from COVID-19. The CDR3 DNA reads TGTGCCAGCAGCTTGGAGGGACAGGGGGGTGAAAAACTGTTTTTT. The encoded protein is CASSLEGQGGEKLFF.